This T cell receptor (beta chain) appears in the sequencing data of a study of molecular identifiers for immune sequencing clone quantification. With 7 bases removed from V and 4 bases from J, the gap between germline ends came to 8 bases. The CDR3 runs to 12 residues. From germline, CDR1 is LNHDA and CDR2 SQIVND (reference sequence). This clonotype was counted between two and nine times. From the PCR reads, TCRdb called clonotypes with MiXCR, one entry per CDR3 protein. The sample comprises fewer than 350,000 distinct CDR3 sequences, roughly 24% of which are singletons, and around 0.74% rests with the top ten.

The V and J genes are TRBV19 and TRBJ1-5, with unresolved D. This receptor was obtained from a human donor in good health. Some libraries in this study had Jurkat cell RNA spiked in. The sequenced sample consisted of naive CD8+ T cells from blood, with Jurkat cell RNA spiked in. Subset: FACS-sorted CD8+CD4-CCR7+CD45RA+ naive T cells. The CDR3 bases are TGTGCCAGTAAAGGTGGGAATCAGCCCCAGCATTTT. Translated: CASKGGNQPQHF.